This T cell receptor beta chain was captured in a study of CD8+CD57+ T cells in acquired aplastic anemia. Study at large: Sorted CD4+ and CD8+ cells yielded roughly 3.1 ug of DNA on average. General study points: Patients and controls had in common fewer than 30 CD8+ CDR3 sequences. Controls and patients did not differ significantly in CD8+ Simpson's diversity.

This clonotype was counted between two and nine times. Its specificity is not known. Investigators profiled TCR beta VDJ and CDR3 from genomic DNA template. One entry per CDR3 protein results from TCRdb running MiXCR on the reads. The top ten hold under 35% of the sample, which has some 120,000 distinct CDR3 sequences, about 60% seen once. The sequenced patients had an expansion of CD8+CD57+ cells seen by flow cytometry. V shed 6 bases and J 3 bases; nucleotides not matched to a gene: 12. The CDR3 has 17 amino acids. The sample taken for sequencing was sorted CD4+, CD8+, or CD8+CD57+ T cells (not recorded which) from PBMCs. The chain recombines TRBV12-3 or TRBV12-4 with TRBJ1-5; 9 bases line up with TRBD1. This clonotype was obtained from a human donor with aplastic anemia. Here the CDR3 reads CASSLETGTGNNQPQHF. CDR3 DNA: TGTGCCAGCAGCCTAGAAACCGGGACAGGGAACAATCAGCCCCAGCATTTT.